This TCR beta chain is drawn from a study of beta chain features in type 1 diabetes (dated by TCRdb to 2016 to 2019). Some background on the complete study: Patients and healthy donors did not differ in mean age, gender distribution, total cell number or subset yield. A total of under 140,000,000 sorted cells were examined across all samples, and the number of cells per subset was strongly correlated with RNA yield. In the study, TCRB repertoires of sorted circulating CD4+ T cell subsets from recently diagnosed type 1 diabetes patients were compared with those of matched healthy donors. Regulatory and stem cell-like memory subsets were isolated from only 8 patients and roughly eight healthy donors, whereas naive and central memory subsets came from all 30 or so donors. Findings and caveats that apply to the study as a whole: Because small numbers of individuals were included in the HLA sub-analyses, any influence of HLA type on TCRB rearrangement was left unresolved. Shorter templates might be favored by PCR, yet because patient and control samples were amplified and corrected together, any such skew would affect both groups equally. A moderate but significant shortening of TCRB CDR3 length was observed in type 1 diabetes patients in all four CD4+ subsets. At VDJ recombination sites, patients with type 1 diabetes made fewer insertions and deleted more nucleotides, a pattern implying thymic rearrangement abnormalities. Because cDNA rather than genomic DNA was sequenced, highly expressing activated cells could have been over-represented, although no difference in activation and CD3 levels was found between groups. The naive, central memory and regulatory TCRB repertoires appeared to resemble one another more closely among patients than among healthy donors.

The entire isolated RNA was reverse transcribed using the High Capacity cDNA Reverse Transcription Kit, and thus expressed TCRB transcripts were sequenced. Deep immunoSEQ sequencing was applied to naive, central memory and regulatory T cell samples, giving an average of about 3.7 million total reads per sample. Sorted cells were lysed in RLT buffer, and RNA was extracted using DNase-treated RNeasy Micro or Mini kits according to cell number. Each cell subset was processed on its own to prevent cross-contamination, while patient and healthy donor samples were processed together. The immunoSEQ multiplex PCR was used to amplify TCRB sequences from cDNA, generating 87-bp fragments that spanned the CDR3 region. Sequencing of the amplicons was done on the Illumina HiSeq platform. As for how the authors treated the data: Synthetic template baselines were used to correct PCR bias computationally, reads within Hamming distance 2 were collapsed together, and singletons that could not be merged were discarded. Reads were aligned against IMGT to assign V, D and J genes, CDR3 length and insertions or deletions at six rearrangement sites. Within each subset, clonotype counts were normalized to sorted cell number, and only after that were true diversity and Gini coefficients computed with the tcR R package. Repertoire sharing was quantified using the overlap coefficient calculated on TCRB nucleotide sequences. As a proxy for the pre-selection repertoire, out-of-frame TCRB sequences from naive cells were analyzed. TCRdb mirrors the immuneACCESS table, restricted to in-frame sequences. Some clones are absent from its copies; in checked studies, under half trace to an unresolved V gene, and the reason for the others is unknown. The V and J calls and clone size are taken from that table; D and trimming were inferred from the DNA. The sample includes 810,000 or so clones, with around a sixth observed a single time. The top ten clones comprise 0.02% to 0.025% of the sample.

This clone was seen a few times. There is no known antigen for this receptor. No quality values exist for individual bases; no much larger clone is one base distant. A single peripheral blood draw of 95 to 150 mL on average was collected from each donor into heparinised tubes. A BD FACSAria II and a panel including CD45RO, CCR7, CD25, CD127, CD95 and CD27 were used to sort naive, central memory, regulatory and stem cell-like memory CD4+ T cells. Every sorted population had a purity above 95%. PBMCs were isolated immediately by Lymphoprep density gradient centrifugation and stained directly without culture. To minimize batch effects, samples were stained and sorted in pairs, one healthy donor with one patient per experiment. The CDR3 covers 17 residues, taking in both the cysteine and the phenylalanine. Only CDR3 DNA is held: 51 bases, read in frame from base 1.

Sequencing was done on a sample of naive CD4+ T cells from blood. The cell subset or site label here, explained by the study, means: true naive CD4+ T cells. This TCR was recovered from a woman aged 18 to 35 in good health. The V and J segments used are TRBV21-1 and TRBJ2-7; TRBD1 reflects the table's D call only, with no check against the DNA. TRBV21-1 is a recognized pseudogene. The DNA sequence is given as TGTGCCAGCAGCAAATTCCGACGGACAGGGTGTATATACGAGCAGTACTTC. It translates as CASSKFRRTGCIYEQYF.